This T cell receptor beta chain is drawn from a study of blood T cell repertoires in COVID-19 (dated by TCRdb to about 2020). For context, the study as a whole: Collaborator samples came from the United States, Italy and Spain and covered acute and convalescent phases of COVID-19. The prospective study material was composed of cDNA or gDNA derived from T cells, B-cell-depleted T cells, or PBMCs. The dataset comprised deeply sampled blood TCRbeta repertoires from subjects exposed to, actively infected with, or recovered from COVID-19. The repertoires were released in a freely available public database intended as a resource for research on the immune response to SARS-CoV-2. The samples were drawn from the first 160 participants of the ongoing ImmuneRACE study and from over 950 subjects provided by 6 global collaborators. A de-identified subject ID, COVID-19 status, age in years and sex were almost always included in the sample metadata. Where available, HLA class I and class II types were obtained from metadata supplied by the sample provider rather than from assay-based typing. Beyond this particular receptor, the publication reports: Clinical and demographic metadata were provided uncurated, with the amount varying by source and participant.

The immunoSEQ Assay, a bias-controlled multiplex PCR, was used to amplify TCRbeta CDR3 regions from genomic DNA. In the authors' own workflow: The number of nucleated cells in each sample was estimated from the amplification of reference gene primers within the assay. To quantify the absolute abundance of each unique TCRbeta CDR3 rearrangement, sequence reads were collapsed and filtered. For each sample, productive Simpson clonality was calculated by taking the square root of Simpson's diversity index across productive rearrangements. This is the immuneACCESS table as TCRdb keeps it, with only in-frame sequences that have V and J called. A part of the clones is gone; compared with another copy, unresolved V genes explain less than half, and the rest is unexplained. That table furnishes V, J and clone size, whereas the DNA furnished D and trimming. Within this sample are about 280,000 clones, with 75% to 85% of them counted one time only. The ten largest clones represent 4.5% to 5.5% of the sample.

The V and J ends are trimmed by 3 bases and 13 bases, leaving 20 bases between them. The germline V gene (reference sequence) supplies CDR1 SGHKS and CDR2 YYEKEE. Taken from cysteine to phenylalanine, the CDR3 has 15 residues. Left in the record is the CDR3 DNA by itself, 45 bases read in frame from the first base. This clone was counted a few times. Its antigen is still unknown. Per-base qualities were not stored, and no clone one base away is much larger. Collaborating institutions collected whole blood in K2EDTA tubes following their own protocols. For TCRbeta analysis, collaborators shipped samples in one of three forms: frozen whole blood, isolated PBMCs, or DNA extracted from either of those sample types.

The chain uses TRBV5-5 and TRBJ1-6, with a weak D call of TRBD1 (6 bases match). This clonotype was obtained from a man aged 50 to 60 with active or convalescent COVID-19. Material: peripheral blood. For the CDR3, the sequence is CASSSPTGSVLPLHF. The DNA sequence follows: TGTGCCAGCAGCTCCCCGACAGGATCGGTGCTGCCCCTCCACTTT.